This TCR beta chain was recovered during a study of response to subunit inactivated influenza vaccine. Concerning this clonotype: Its specificity is unknown.

TCRdb passed the RT-PCR reads through MiXCR, listing each CDR3 protein once. The table includes about 500,000 distinct CDR3 sequences, approximately 17% detected once. General study results and limits: Authors suggested each seasonal influenza vaccination recruits few new T cells.

CDR1 is SQVTM and CDR2 is ANQGSEA in the germline V gene. Trimming took off 7 bases at V and 7 bases at J, with 22 bases between the two ends. This CDR3 has 14 amino acids. The clonotype was recovered from a man between 50 and 75 years old who received an inactivated influenza vaccine. The chain is built from TRBV29-1 and TRBJ1-1; possible D gene TRBD1, 5 bases. Sequencing was performed on CD4+ T cells sorted from PBMCs, taken roughly 24 months after vaccination. CDR3 amino acids: CSARGAVQELEAFF. In DNA form, the CDR3 reads TGCAGCGCCCGGGGAGCTGTACAGGAGCTTGAAGCTTTCTTT.